A single sample is the source of the 4 T cell receptor beta chains below, sequenced in a study of blood T cell repertoires in COVID-19. The method was immunoSEQ multiplex PCR; TCRdb's version includes in-frame clones alone and lacks a portion of them. The data hold 120,000 or so clones, with around four fifths observed a single time. Sequenced sample: peripheral blood. The receptors come from a man aged 80 or over with active or convalescent COVID-19.

The V and J genes are TRBV5-1 and TRBJ2-2; 9 nucleotides agree with TRBD1. The CDR3 is made up of 14 amino acids. The germline CDR1 and CDR2 sequences are SGHRS and YFSETQ. V was pared by 4 bases and J by 3 bases, with 1 base of the junction left unmatched. DNA for the CDR3: TGCGCCAGCAGCAGACAGGGGGACACCGGGGAGCTGTTTTTT. This codes for CASSRQGDTGELFF.

The chain has TRBV5-1 and TRBJ2-1; a weak D match, TRBD2 (6 bases). Trimming stripped 4 bases from V and 2 bases from J, with 10 bases between. Germline V lookup: CDR1 SGHRS, CDR2 YFSETQ. CDR3 length: 14 amino acids. The CDR3 region has the DNA TGCGCCAGCAGCCCGGGGGAGACCTACAATGAGCAGTTCTTC. This encodes CASSPGETYNEQFF.

The table lists this clone with a few counts. The chain links TRBV5-4 to TRBJ2-3; possibly TRBD2 for D (6 bases). The CDR3 is 17 amino acids. V dropped 0 bases and J dropped 4 bases, with 18 bases sitting between them. From germline, CDR1 is SGHNT and CDR2 YYREEE (reference sequence). In DNA form, the CDR3 reads TGTGCCAGCAGCTTGGCGTGGCGGGGACCTATAGCAGATACGCAGTATTTT. Its translation: CASSLAWRGPIADTQYF.

This rearrangement joins TRBV18 to TRBJ1-2, with D tentatively TRBD1 (5 bases). Trimming took off 2 bases at V and 7 bases at J, with 8 bases between the two ends. This CDR3 is built from 12 residues. Germline V gives CDR1 KGHSH, CDR2 LQKENI. The CDR3 nucleotides are TGTGCCAGCTCACCAGCTCAGGGTGGCTACACCTTC. Translating gives CASSPAQGGYTF. Full variable domain (outside the CDR3, taken from reference TRBV18 and TRBJ1-2): NAGVMQNPRHLVRRRGQEARLRCSPMKGHSHVYWYRQLPEEGLKFMVYLQKENIIDESGMPKERFSAEFPKEGPSILRIQQVVRGDSAAYFCASSPAQGGYTFGSGTRLTVV.